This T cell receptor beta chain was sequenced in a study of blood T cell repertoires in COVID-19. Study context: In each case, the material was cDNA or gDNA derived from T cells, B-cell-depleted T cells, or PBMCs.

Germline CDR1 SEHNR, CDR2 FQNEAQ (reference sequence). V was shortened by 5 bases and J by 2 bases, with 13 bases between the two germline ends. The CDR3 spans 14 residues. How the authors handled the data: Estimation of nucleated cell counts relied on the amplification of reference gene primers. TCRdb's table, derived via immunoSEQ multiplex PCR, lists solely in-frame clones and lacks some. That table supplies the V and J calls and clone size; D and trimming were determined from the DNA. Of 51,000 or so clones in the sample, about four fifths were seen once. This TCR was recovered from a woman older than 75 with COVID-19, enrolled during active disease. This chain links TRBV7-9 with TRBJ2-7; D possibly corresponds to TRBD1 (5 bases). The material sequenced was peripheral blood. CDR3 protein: CASSRVTGTYEQYF. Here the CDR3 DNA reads TGTGCCAGCAGCAGAGTAACAGGTACCTACGAGCAGTACTTC.